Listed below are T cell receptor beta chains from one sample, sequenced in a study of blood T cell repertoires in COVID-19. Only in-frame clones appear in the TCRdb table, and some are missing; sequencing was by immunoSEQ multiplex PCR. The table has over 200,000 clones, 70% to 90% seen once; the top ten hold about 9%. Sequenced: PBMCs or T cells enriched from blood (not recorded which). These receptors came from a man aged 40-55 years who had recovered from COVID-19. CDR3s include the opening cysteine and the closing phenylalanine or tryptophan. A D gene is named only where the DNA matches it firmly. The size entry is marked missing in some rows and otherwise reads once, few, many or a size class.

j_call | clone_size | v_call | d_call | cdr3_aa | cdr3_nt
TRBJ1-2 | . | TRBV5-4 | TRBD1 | CASSLPLQGTFHGYTF | TGTGCCAGCAGCTTGCCATTACAGGGGACCTTCCATGGCTACACCTTC
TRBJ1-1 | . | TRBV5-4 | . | CASSFHRAGNTEAFF | TGTGCCAGCAGCTTCCACAGGGCTGGGAACACTGAAGCTTTCTTT
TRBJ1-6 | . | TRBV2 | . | CASSPPGTMGTLHF | TGTGCCAGCAGTCCTCCCGGGACTATGGGGACCCTCCACTTT
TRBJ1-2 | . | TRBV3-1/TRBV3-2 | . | CASSNYRANYGYTF | TGTGCCAGCAGCAATTACAGGGCTAACTATGGCTACACCTTC
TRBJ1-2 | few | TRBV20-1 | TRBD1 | CSAWTGHGYTF | TGCAGTGCCTGGACAGGGCATGGCTACACCTTC
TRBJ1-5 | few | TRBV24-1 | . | CATSGNSHNQPQHF | TGTGCCACCAGTGGGAACAGTCATAATCAGCCCCAGCATTTT
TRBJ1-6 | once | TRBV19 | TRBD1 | CASSRDGTDNSPLHF | TGTGCCAGTAGCAGGGACGGGACAGACAATTCACCCCTCCACTTT
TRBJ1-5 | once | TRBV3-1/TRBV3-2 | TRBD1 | CASSLGQRNQPQHF | TGTGCCAGCAGCCTGGGACAGAGAAATCAGCCCCAGCATTTT
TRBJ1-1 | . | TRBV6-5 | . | CASSYSRGPAEAFF | TGTGCCAGCAGTTACAGTCGCGGGCCCGCTGAAGCTTTCTTT
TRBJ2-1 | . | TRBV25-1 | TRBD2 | CASSEWGGSSYNEQFF | TGTGCCAGCAGTGAATGGGGAGGGAGCTCCTACAATGAGCAGTTCTTC
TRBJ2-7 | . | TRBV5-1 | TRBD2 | CASSPGGGRSSYEQYF | TGCGCCAGCAGCCCCGGCGGCGGGAGGAGCTCCTACGAGCAGTACTTC
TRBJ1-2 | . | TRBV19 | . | CASRLTGGVRGFDYGYTF | TGTGCCAGTAGACTAACCGGTGGCGTAAGGGGGTTTGACTATGGCTACACCTTC
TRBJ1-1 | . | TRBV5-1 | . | CASSLVVTSEAFF | TGCGCCAGCAGCTTGGTAGTCACGTCTGAAGCTTTCTTT
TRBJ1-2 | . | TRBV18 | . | CASWAGRNYGYTF | TGTGCCAGCTGGGCAGGGAGGAACTATGGCTACACCTTC
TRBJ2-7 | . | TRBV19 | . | CASSMEWQGGPEQYF | TGTGCCAGTAGTATGGAATGGCAGGGTGGGCCTGAGCAGTACTTC
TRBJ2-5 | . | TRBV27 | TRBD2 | CASSPLAGGPQETQYF | TGTGCCAGCAGTCCCCTAGCGGGAGGCCCTCAAGAGACCCAGTACTTC
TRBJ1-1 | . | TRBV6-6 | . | CASLGGPIEAFF | TGTGCCAGTCTTGGGGGCCCTATTGAAGCTTTCTTT
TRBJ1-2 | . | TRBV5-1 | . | CASSLGAGRPLDGYTF | TGCGCCAGCAGCTTGGGGGCAGGGAGGCCCCTAGATGGCTACACCTTC
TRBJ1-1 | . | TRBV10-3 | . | CAISSTGGNTEAFF | TGTGCCATCAGTTCGACGGGGGGGAACACTGAAGCTTTCTTT
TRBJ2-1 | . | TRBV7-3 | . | CASSPTPGLVEQFF | TGTGCCAGCAGCCCAACCCCCGGACTTGTTGAGCAGTTCTTC
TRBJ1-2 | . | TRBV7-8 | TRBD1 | CASSSYRDRGNLSDGYYGYTF | TGTGCCAGCAGCTCCTACCGGGACAGGGGTAACCTCTCGGATGGCTACTATGGCTACACCTTC
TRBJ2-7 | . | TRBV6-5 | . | CASRRTANTYEQYF | TGTGCCAGCAGGCGGACAGCTAATACCTACGAGCAGTACTTC
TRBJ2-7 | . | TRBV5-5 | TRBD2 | CASSLLAGGEYEQYF | TGTGCCAGCAGCTTGCTAGCGGGAGGAGAGTACGAGCAGTACTTC
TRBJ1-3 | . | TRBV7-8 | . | CASSPSHYGSGNTIYF | TGTGCCAGCAGCCCATCTCATTACGGTTCTGGAAACACCATATATTTT
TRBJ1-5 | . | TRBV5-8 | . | CASSRFTGTTSDQPQHF | TGTGCCAGCAGCCGTTTTACCGGGACAACATCCGATCAGCCCCAGCATTTT
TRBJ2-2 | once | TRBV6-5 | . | CASRGTTTGELFF | TGTGCCAGCAGAGGGACAACCACCGGGGAGCTGTTTTTT
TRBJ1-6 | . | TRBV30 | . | CAWSAGALNSPLHF | TGTGCCTGGAGTGCAGGGGCCCTTAATTCACCCCTCCACTTT
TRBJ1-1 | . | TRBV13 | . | CASRGAKNTEAFF | TGTGCCAGCAGGGGGGCCAAGAACACTGAAGCTTTCTTT
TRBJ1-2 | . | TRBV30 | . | CAWYKIAAAYGYTF | TGTGCCTGGTACAAAATCGCGGCGGCCTATGGCTACACCTTC
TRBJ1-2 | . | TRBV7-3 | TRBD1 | CASSPGTGGSRGYTF | TGTGCCAGCAGCCCCGGGACAGGGGGTTCCCGAGGCTACACCTTC
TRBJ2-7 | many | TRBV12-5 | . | CASVGGQLNYEQYF | TGTGCTAGTGTGGGGGGACAGCTAAACTACGAGCAGTACTTC
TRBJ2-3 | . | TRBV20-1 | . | CSAPGGDTQYF | TGCAGTGCTCCCGGGGGAGATACGCAGTATTTT
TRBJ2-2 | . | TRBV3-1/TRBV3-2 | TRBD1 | CASSPRQGTTGELFF | TGTGCCAGCAGCCCCCGACAGGGTACCACCGGGGAGCTGTTTTTT